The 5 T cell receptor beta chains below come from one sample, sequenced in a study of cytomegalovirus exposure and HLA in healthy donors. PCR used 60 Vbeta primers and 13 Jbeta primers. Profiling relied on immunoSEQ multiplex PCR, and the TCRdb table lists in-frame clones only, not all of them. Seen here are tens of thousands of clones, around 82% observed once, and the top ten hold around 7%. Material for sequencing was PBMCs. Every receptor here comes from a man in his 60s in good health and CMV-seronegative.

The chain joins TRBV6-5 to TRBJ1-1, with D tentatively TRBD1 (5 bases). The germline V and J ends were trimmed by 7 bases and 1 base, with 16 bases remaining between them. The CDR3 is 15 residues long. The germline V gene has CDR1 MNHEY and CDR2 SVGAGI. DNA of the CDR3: TGTGCCAGCATCATGCGGGGGAGGGGGAACACTGAAGCTTTCTTT. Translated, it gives CASIMRGRGNTEAFF.

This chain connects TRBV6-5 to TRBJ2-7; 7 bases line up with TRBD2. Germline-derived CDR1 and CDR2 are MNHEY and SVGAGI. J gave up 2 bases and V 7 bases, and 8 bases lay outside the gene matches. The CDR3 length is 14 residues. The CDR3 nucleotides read TGTGCCAGCACCAACGGGGGGTTCCCCTACGAGCAGTACTTC. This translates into CASTNGGFPYEQYF.

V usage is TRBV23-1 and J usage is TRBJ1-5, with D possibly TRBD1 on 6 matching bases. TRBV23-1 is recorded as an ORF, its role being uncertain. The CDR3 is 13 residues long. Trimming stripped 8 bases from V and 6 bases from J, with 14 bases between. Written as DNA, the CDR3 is TGCGCCAGCCGGGACATGGTCTCTCAGCCCCAGCATTTT. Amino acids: CASRDMVSQPQHF.

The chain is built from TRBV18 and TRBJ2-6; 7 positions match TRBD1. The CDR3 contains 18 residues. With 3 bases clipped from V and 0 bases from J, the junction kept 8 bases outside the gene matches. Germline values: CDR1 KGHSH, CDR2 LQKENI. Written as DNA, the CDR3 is TGTGCCAGCTCACCCCGACAGGGTGATGTCTCTGGGGCCAACGTCCTGACTTTC. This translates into CASSPRQGDVSGANVLTF.

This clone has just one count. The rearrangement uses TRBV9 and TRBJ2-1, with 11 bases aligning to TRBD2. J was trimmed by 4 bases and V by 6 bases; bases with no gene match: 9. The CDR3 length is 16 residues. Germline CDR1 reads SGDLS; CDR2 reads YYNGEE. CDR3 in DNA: TGTGCCAGCACCCGGACCGGGACTAGCGGATACAATGAGCAGTTCTTC. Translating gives CASTRTGTSGYNEQFF.